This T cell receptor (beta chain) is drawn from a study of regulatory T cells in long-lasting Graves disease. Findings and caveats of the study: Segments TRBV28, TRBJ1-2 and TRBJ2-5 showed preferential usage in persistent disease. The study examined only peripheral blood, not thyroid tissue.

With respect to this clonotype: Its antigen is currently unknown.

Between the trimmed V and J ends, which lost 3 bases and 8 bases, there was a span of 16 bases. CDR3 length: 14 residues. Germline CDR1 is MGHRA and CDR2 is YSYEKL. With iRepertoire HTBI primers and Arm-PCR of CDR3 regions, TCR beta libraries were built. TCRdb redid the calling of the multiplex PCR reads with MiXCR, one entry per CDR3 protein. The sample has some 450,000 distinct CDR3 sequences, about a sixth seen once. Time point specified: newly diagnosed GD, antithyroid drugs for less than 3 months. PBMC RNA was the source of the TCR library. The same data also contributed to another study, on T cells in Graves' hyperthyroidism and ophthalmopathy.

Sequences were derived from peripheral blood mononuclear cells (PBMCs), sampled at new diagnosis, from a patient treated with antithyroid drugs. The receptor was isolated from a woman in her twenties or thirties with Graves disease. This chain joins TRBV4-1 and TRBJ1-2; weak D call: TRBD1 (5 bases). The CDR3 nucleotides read TGCGCCAGCAGCCAGTATGGGGGGAGTAGCGGCTACACCTTC. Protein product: CASSQYGGSSGYTF.